The clone carrying this T cell receptor beta chain was seen only once. Its target is not known. There are 13 residues in the CDR3. V was cut by 7 bases and J by 8 bases, with 16 bases left in between. Germline V gene data show CDR1 as SGHRS and CDR2 as YFSETQ. The sample originates from a study of T-cell memory formation after mild COVID-19. Whole-study context: For the most part, TCR clusters were specific to one donor.

The TCR alpha and TCR beta cDNA libraries, bearing sample barcodes and UMIs, were generated by 5'RACE using constant-segment primers. TCRdb reprocessed the 5' RACE reads with MiXCR, giving one entry per CDR3 protein. The sample has 350,000 to 400,000 distinct CDR3 sequences; approximately 15% are singletons. The study, taken as a whole, reports: Those CD4+ clones that contracted were mainly in CM and EM (CD8+ ones in EMRA). Clones contracting day 15 to 85 were balanced CD4/CD8; later expanders leaned CD4+.

Sequencing was carried out using PBMCs or a T cell subset sorted from them (not recorded which). The receptor was derived from a man between 18 and 29 years old who had mild COVID-19 (a few samples of this study predate the infection). Cell type and time point are not known. The chain carries TRBV5-1 and TRBJ2-4; possibly TRBD1 for D (6 bases). CDR3 region: CASGNRVEDIQYF. The CDR3 coding sequence is TGCGCCAGCGGAAACAGGGTTGAGGACATTCAGTACTTC.